The 4 T cell receptor beta chains below all came from one sample that was sequenced in a study of T-cell reconstitution after alpha-beta-depleted transplantation in children. A library of TCRbeta sequences, prepared with unique molecular identifiers, was generated. One entry per CDR3 protein results from TCRdb running MiXCR on the PCR reads. This sample has just under 350,000 distinct CDR3 sequences, with about a sixth found just once. The sequences come from PBMCs, mostly from graft donor cells, collected 360 days after TCRalphabeta/CD19-depleted stem cell transplant. All receptors derive from a male patient under 10 years old who had a stem cell transplant for acute lymphoblastic leukemia, so the T cells may come from the graft donor.

This sequence joins TRBV11-1 and TRBJ2-5; D is possibly TRBD1 (6 bases). The germline gives CDR1 SGHAT, CDR2 FQDESV (reference sequence). The CDR3 is 15 amino acids. V dropped 5 bases and J dropped 1 base, with 14 bases sitting between them. The CDR3 DNA reads TGTGCCAGCAGCCGCTGGGGGCGATCCCAAGAGACCCAGTACTTC. This gives the protein CASSRWGRSQETQYF. The full variable domain, its missing parts supplied by reference TRBV11-1 and TRBJ2-5, is EAEVAQSPRYKITEKSQAVAFWCDPISGHATLYWYRQILGQGPELLVQFQDESVVDDSQLPKDRFSAERLKGVDSTLKIQPAELGDSAMYLCASSRWGRSQETQYFGPGTRLLVL.

Ten or more counts support this clonotype. V is TRBV12-3 or TRBV12-4 and J is TRBJ2-4; D is ambiguous. The length of the CDR3 is 15 residues. The V end was cut by 3 bases, the J end by 0 bases, with 9 bases between. DNA of the CDR3: TGTGCCAGCAGTTTGTATGGGATAGCCAAAAACATTCAGTACTTC. Its translation: CASSLYGIAKNIQYF.

CDR3: CASSPVGLSDTQYF. CDR3 bases: TGTGCCAGCAGTCCCGTGGGACTTTCAGATACGCAGTATTTT. V is TRBV27 and J is TRBJ2-3; weak D call: TRBD2 (6 bases). The CDR3 covers 14 residues. V lost 5 bases, J lost 4 bases, and 13 bases lay in between. Germline V gene data show CDR1 as MNHEY and CDR2 as SMNVEV (reference sequence).

V is TRBV12-3 or TRBV12-4 and J is TRBJ1-5, with D unresolved. Trimming shortened V by 6 bases and J by 9 bases, and 18 bases separated the two germline ends. The CDR3 is 14 residues long. The CDR3 region is CASSLDGVKRPQHF. CDR3 in DNA: TGTGCCAGCAGCCTAGACGGGGTTAAGAGGCCCCAGCATTTT.